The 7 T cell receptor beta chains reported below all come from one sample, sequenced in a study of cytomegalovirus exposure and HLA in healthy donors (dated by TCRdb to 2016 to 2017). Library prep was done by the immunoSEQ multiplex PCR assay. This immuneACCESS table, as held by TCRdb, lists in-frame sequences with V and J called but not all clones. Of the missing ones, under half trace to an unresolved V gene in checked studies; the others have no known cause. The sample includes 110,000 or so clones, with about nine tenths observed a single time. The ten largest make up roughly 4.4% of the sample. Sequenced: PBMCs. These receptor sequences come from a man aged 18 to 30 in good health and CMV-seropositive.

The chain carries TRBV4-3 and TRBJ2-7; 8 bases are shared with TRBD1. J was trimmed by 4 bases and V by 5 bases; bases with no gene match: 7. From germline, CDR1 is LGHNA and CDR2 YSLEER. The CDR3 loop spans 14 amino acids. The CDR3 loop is CASSAGQGSYEQYF. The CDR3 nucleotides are TGCGCCAGCAGCGCCGGACAGGGTTCGTACGAGCAGTACTTC.

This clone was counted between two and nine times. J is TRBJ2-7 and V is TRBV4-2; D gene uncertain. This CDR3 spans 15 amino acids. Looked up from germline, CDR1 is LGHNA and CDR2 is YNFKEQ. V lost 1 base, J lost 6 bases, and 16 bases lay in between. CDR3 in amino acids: CASSQGSGSPSEQYF. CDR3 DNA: TGTGCCAGCAGCCAAGGTTCCGGGTCCCCATCCGAGCAGTACTTC.

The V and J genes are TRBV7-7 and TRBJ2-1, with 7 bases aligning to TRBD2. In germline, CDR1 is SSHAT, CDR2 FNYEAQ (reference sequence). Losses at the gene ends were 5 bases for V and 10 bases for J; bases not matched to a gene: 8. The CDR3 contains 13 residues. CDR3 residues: CASSPMGGGEQFF. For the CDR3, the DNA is TGTGCCAGCAGCCCCATGGGCGGGGGAGAGCAGTTCTTC.

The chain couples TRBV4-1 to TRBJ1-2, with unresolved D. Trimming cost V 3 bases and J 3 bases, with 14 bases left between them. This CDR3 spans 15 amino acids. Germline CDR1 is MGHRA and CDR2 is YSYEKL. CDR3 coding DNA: TGCGCCAGCAGCCACCTCCCCGTCGGTGACTATGGCTACACCTTC. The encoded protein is CASSHLPVGDYGYTF.

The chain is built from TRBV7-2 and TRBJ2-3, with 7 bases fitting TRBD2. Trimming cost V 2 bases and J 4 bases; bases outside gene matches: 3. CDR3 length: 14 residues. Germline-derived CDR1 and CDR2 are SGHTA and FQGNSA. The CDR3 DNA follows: TGTGCCAGCAGCTTACGGACTAGTGCAGATACGCAGTATTTT. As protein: CASSLRTSADTQYF. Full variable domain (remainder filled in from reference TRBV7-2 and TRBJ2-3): GAGVSQSPSNKVTEKGKDVELRCDPISGHTALYWYRQSLGQGLEFLIYFQGNSAPDKSGLPSDRFSAERTGGSVSTLTIQRTQQEDSAVYLCASSLRTSADTQYFGPGTRLTVL.

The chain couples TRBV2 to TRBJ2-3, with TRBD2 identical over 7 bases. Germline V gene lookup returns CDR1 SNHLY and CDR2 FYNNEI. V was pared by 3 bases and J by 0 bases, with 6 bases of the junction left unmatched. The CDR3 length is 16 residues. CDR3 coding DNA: TGTGCCAGCAGTGATTTACTAGCGCCAAGCACAGATACGCAGTATTTT. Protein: CASSDLLAPSTDTQYF.

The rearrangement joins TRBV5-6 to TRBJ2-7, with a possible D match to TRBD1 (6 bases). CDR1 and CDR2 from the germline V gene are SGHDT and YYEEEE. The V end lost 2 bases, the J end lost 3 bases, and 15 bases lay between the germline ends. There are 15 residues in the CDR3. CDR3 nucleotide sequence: TGTGCCAGCAGCTTCCCAGGACAGAACCTCTACGAGCAGTACTTC. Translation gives CASSFPGQNLYEQYF. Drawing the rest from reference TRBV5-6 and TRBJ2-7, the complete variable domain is DAGVTQSPTHLIKTRGQQVTLRCSPKSGHDTVSWYQQALGQGPQFIFQYYEEEERQRGNFPDRFSGHQFPNYSSELNVNALLLGDSALYLCASSFPGQNLYEQYFGPGTRLTVT.